A single sample is the source of the 5 T cell receptor beta chains below, sequenced in a study of shared clonotypes between healthy human individuals. Libraries were prepared by immunoSEQ multiplex PCR; TCRdb keeps only in-frame clonotypes and omits some of them. The sample contains fewer than 1.8 million clones, 98% of which appear only once. The material sequenced was naive CD4+ T cells sorted from blood. The subset here: CD45RA+ positively selected. The receptors were sampled from a man aged 25-40 years in good health.

This chain connects TRBV5-1 to TRBJ2-5; TRBD1 agrees at 8 bases. V shed 4 bases, J shed 4 bases, and the junction held 6 bases outside the gene matches. Germline V gene lookup returns CDR1 SGHRS and CDR2 YFSETQ. CDR3 length equals 14 residues. This CDR3 reads CASSKTGVAETQYF. The CDR3 region has the DNA TGCGCCAGCAGCAAGACAGGGGTCGCAGAGACCCAGTACTTC. Combining the CDR3 with reference TRBV5-1 and TRBJ2-5 gives the whole variable domain KAGVTQTPRYLIKTRGQQVTLSCSPISGHRSVSWYQQTPGQGLQFLFEYFSETQRNKGNFPGRFSGRQFSNSRSEMNVSTLELGDSALYLCASSKTGVAETQYFGPGTRLLVL.

Notes on this clone: The same CDR3 arises from other DNA sequences in this sample as well. The rearrangement joins TRBV7-2 to TRBJ2-2; D may be TRBD2 (5 bases). Germline-derived CDR1 and CDR2 are SGHTA and FQGNSA. V was cut by 2 bases and J by 4 bases, with 5 bases left in between. The CDR3 spans 13 residues. CDR3 bases: TGTGCCAGCAGCTTAAGCGGCACCGGGGAGCTGTTTTTT. Translation: CASSLSGTGELFF.

CDR3 sequence reads: CASSPIEQGQSGNTIYF. Here the CDR3 DNA reads TGTGCCAGCTCACCAATTGAACAGGGGCAGTCTGGAAACACCATATATTTT. The gene calls are TRBV18 and TRBJ1-3; 7 nucleotides align to TRBD1. CDR1 is KGHSH, CDR2 LQKENI, per germline. The V gene end was trimmed by 2 bases and the J gene end by 1 base; junction bases not matched to a gene: 8. CDR3 size: 17 residues.

The chain uses TRBV10-1 and TRBJ2-1; TRBD1 is a possible D gene (6 bases). From germline, CDR1 is WNHNN and CDR2 SYGVQD (reference sequence). This CDR3 spans 13 amino acids. Between the trimmed V and J ends, which lost 0 bases and 10 bases, there was a span of 10 bases. CDR3 in DNA: TGCGCCAGCAGTGAGTCAGGGGGTCGCGAGCAGTTCTTC. It translates to CASSESGGREQFF.

This clone has only one observation. The chain recombines TRBV6-1 with TRBJ2-3, with 9 bases identical to TRBD1. This CDR3 has 18 residues. CDR1 and CDR2 from the germline V gene are MNHNS and SASEGT. V dropped 4 bases and J dropped 2; count of bases not matched to a gene: 13. CDR3 loop: CASSGSPFGTGSTDTQYF. CDR3 DNA: TGTGCCAGCAGTGGAAGCCCCTTTGGGACAGGGTCCACAGATACGCAGTATTTT.